This T cell receptor (beta chain) was captured in a study of shared clonotypes between healthy human individuals. The CDR3 covers 14 residues. Germline lookup yields CDR1 MNHNY and CDR2 SVGAGI (reference sequence). V trimming: 7 bases; J trimming: 5 bases; junction bases outside the gene matches: 9. Measured with immunoSEQ multiplex PCR; TCRdb has only the in-frame clones, and not every one. The table lists under 550,000 clones, approximately 95% of them singletons. The source is a young woman in good health. The chain uses TRBV6-6 and TRBJ1-2, with TRBD1 matching 8 bases. Material: naive CD4+ T cells sorted from blood. The subset denotes: CD45RA+ positively selected. DNA of the CDR3: TGTGCCAGCACCATGGACAGGGCTTGGTATGGCTACACCTTC. It yields the protein CASTMDRAWYGYTF.